This paragraph covers one TCR beta chain sequence. Trimming took off 6 bases at V and 7 bases at J, with 18 bases between the two ends. This CDR3 is 15 amino acids long. Germline V gives CDR1 MNHEY, CDR2 SMNVEV (reference sequence). The data were produced by immunoSEQ multiplex PCR, yet TCRdb's version contains in-frame clones alone and is incomplete. The repertoire includes some 700,000 clones, approximately 83% of them detected once, and 0.0095% to 0.011% sits in the top ten. This entry comes from a study of shared T cell receptors in the human thymus. These data were also reused for a study on human thymus T cells.

The specimen was thymocytes. This receptor was taken from a girl less than two years old with a congenital heart defect. The chain uses TRBV27 and TRBJ1-4; D is perhaps TRBD1 (5 bases). CDR3 in amino acids: CASSHRVRVGEKLFF. CDR3 DNA sequence: TGTGCCAGCAGCCATCGCGTCAGGGTTGGTGAAAAACTGTTTTTT.